This TCR beta chain originates from a study of CD8+CD57+ T cells in acquired aplastic anemia. This clonotype has ten or more counts. V was shortened by 6 bases and J by 2 bases, with 16 bases between the two germline ends. This CDR3 comprises 14 residues. CDR1 is SQVTM and CDR2 is ANQGSEA in the germline V gene. TCR beta VDJ and CDR3 were profiled, and genomic DNA was the template. TCRdb re-analysed the reads in MiXCR, keeping a single row per CDR3 protein. The table lists around 150,000 distinct CDR3 sequences, approximately 40% of them singletons. The sequencing sample was made of sorted CD4+, CD8+, or CD8+CD57+ T cells (not recorded which) from PBMCs. This chain links TRBV29-1 with TRBJ2-5, with D tentatively TRBD1 (6 bases). The TCR comes from a human donor in good health. This CDR3 reads CSVAGTPSQETQYF. CDR3 DNA sequence: TGCAGCGTAGCCGGGACACCTTCTCAAGAGACCCAGTACTTC.